The 14 T cell receptor beta chains given below trace back to one sample, sequenced in a study of blood T cell repertoires in COVID-19 (dated by TCRdb to 2020 to 2022). Library construction relied on the immunoSEQ multiplex PCR assay. TCRdb obtained this table from immuneACCESS and retained in-frame rearrangements with V and J assigned. These tables miss some clones; where compared with another copy, unresolved V genes account for less than half of the shortfall, and the remainder is unexplained. Counted in this sample were approximately 300,000 clones; about 82% of them appeared once. Of the sample, around 3.7% falls within the top ten clones. The sample consisted of peripheral blood. The receptors were sampled from a woman aged 50 to 60 with active or convalescent COVID-19.

This sequence joins TRBV18 and TRBJ1-1; D not certain. The V end lost 2 bases, the J end lost 7 bases, and 8 bases lay between the germline ends. Germline V gives CDR1 KGHSH, CDR2 LQKENI. The length of the CDR3 is 12 residues. CDR3 nucleotide sequence: TGTGCCAGCTCACCATTCAGCGATGAAGCTTTCTTT. Protein: CASSPFSDEAFF.

The rearrangement uses TRBV4-1 and TRBJ1-2, with D maybe TRBD1 (5 bases). The germline gives CDR1 MGHRA, CDR2 YSYEKL. The CDR3 is 15 residues long. Between the trimmed V and J ends, which lost 3 bases and 1 base, there was a span of 12 bases. The DNA for the CDR3 is TGCGCCAGCAGCCAGGATGGGGGGGGTAACTATGGCTACACCTTC. This codes for CASSQDGGGNYGYTF.

This clone came up once. The rearrangement joins TRBV6-2 or TRBV6-3 to TRBJ1-5; D may be TRBD1 (5 bases). V dropped 6 bases and J dropped 4 bases, with 13 bases sitting between them. The CDR3 length is 14 residues. Germline-derived CDR1 and CDR2 are MNHEY and SVGEGT. CDR3 nucleotide sequence: TGTGCCAGCAGCCGGCCAGGGTATAATCAGCCCCAGCATTTT. Translation gives CASSRPGYNQPQHF.

The chain is built from TRBV6-6 and TRBJ2-5; D gene uncertain. Germline assignment: CDR1 MNHNY and CDR2 SVGAGI (reference sequence). The CDR3 extends over 13 amino acids. V lost 4 bases to trimming and J lost 2 bases, with 8 bases between them. CDR3: CASSFSLQETQYF. In nucleotides, the CDR3 is TGTGCCAGCAGTTTCTCCCTACAAGAGACCCAGTACTTC.

This chain's CDR3 is CASSPRAPGLAGDVTGELFF. Written as DNA, the CDR3 is TGTGCCAGCTCACCACGGGCACCGGGACTAGCGGGAGACGTCACCGGGGAGCTGTTTTTT. V and J are TRBV18 and TRBJ2-2, with 14 bases matching TRBD2. From germline, CDR1 is KGHSH and CDR2 LQKENI. The CDR3 spans 20 residues. V was clipped by 1 base and J by 4 bases; unmatched bases: 11.

The rearrangement joins TRBV9 to TRBJ2-7; perhaps TRBD1 as D (5 bases). Germline V gives CDR1 SGDLS, CDR2 YYNGEE. The CDR3 has 15 residues. Between the trimmed V and J ends, which lost 0 bases and 2 bases, there was a span of 12 bases. CDR3 nucleotides: TGTGCCAGCAGCGTAGATGACAGCCGAACCTACGAGCAGTACTTC. Translated: CASSVDDSRTYEQYF. The variable domain in full, completed from reference TRBV9 and TRBJ2-7, reads DSGVTQTPKHLITATGQRVTLRCSPRSGDLSVYWYQQSLDQGLQFLIQYYNGEERAKGNILERFSAQQFPDLHSELNLSSLELGDSALYFCASSVDDSRTYEQYFGPGTRLTVT.

The chain employs TRBV27 and TRBJ1-2, with D uncertain. The ends were cut back, 3 bases at V and 7 bases at J, with 15 bases in the middle. Germline V CDR1 and CDR2: MNHEY, SMNVEV (reference sequence). This CDR3 comprises 14 residues. The CDR3 nucleotides read TGTGCCAGCAGTTTGACCCCCGACATGGGTGGCTACACCTTC. Its protein product is CASSLTPDMGGYTF.

The CDR3 region has the DNA TGTGCCAGCACCCTTCTAGCGGGAAATGTCTACGAGCAGTACTTC. Encoded protein: CASTLLAGNVYEQYF. The genes are TRBV7-2 and TRBJ2-7; 9 bases are a match to TRBD2. The V and J ends lost 7 bases and 3 bases, in that order; junction bases with no gene match: 10. Germline CDR1 and CDR2: SGHTA and FQGNSA. This CDR3 contains 15 residues.

The chain uses TRBV9 and TRBJ2-3, with TRBD2 identical over 7 bases. The CDR3 contains 15 residues. Looked up from germline, CDR1 is SGDLS and CDR2 is YYNGEE. J was trimmed by 0 bases and V by 5 bases; bases with no gene match: 6. The CDR3 is CASSSLADSTDTQYF. In DNA, the CDR3 is TGTGCCAGCAGTTCTCTAGCGGATAGCACAGATACGCAGTATTTT.

This chain joins TRBV7-9 and TRBJ2-2; D is ambiguous. The CDR3 sequence is 13 residues long. Per the germline V gene, CDR1 is SEHNR and CDR2 is FQNEAQ (reference sequence). V was trimmed by 1 base and J by 7 bases, leaving 7 bases between them. CDR3 in amino acids: CASSLGVNGELFF. The CDR3 DNA reads as TGTGCCAGCAGCTTAGGAGTCAACGGGGAGCTGTTTTTT. Complete variable domain (other parts from reference TRBV7-9 and TRBJ2-2): DTGVSQNPRHKITKRGQNVTFRCDPISEHNRLYWYRQTLGQGPEFLTYFQNEAQLEKSRLLSDRFSAERPKGSFSTLEIQRTEQGDSAMYLCASSLGVNGELFFGEGSRLTVL.

V and J are TRBV5-1 and TRBJ2-7; a weak D match, TRBD1 (5 bases). Germline V lookup: CDR1 SGHRS, CDR2 YFSETQ. There are 15 residues in the CDR3. V was cut by 3 bases and J by 0 bases, with 13 bases left in between. This CDR3 is CASSSQGAPSYEQYF. DNA for the CDR3: TGCGCCAGCAGCTCGCAGGGCGCCCCCTCCTACGAGCAGTACTTC.

The chain joins TRBV19 to TRBJ1-3; 9 nucleotides align to TRBD1. CDR3 length: 16 amino acids. CDR1 and CDR2 (germline): LNHDA, SQIVND (reference sequence). Trimming took 7 bases from V and 0 from J; bases not matched to a gene: 7. Here the CDR3 reads CASKNRGQGSGNTIYF. CDR3 bases: TGTGCCAGTAAGAACAGGGGGCAAGGCTCTGGAAACACCATATATTTT.

The chain employs TRBV6-6 and TRBJ2-3; D remains ambiguous. Germline lookup yields CDR1 MNHNY and CDR2 SVGAGI (reference sequence). The CDR3 has 11 amino acids. Trimming left V 5 bases short and J 7 bases short, with 7 bases between. The CDR3 loop reads CASSPGYTQYF. CDR3 in DNA: TGTGCCAGCAGTCCAGGTTATACGCAGTATTTT.

V is TRBV29-1 and J is TRBJ1-2; 7 bases agree with TRBD1. Germline loops: CDR1 SQVTM, CDR2 ANQGSEA. The CDR3 consists of 14 residues. V was pared by 3 bases and J by 7 bases, with 11 bases of the junction left unmatched. The CDR3 reads CSVDSRGRGIGYTF. Written as DNA, the CDR3 is TGCAGCGTTGATTCTAGGGGCAGGGGGATTGGCTACACCTTC.